This T cell receptor beta chain derives from a study of blood T cells in healthy people across ages. Broader study findings: The study found more naive CD4+ cells and higher diversity in long-lived than aged donors.

This clonotype was detected only a few times. Its antigen is as yet unknown. It was with a sample-barcoded 5' primer and a J-beta primer mix that a second PCR of roughly 7 to 12 cycles was run. Per sample, CDR3-containing paired-end reads numbered at least 2.5 million. TCRdb ran MiXCR on the 5' RACE reads and lists one entry per CDR3 protein. The table records around 1,100,000 distinct CDR3 sequences, 30% to 40% of them present only once. Donor samples were obtained from healthy Caucasian individuals from Russia, aged about 6 to 90. The germline V gene has CDR1 LGHNA and CDR2 YSLEER. With 0 bases removed from V and 2 bases from J, the gap between germline ends came to 9 bases. The CDR3 consists of 15 residues.

The TCR comes from a man aged 18 to 30 in good health. Input material: blood. The gene calls are TRBV4-3 and TRBJ2-3; D gene unclear. CDR3 bases: TGCGCCAGCAGCCAAGATCGTAGGGACACAGATACGCAGTATTTT. Protein: CASSQDRRDTDTQYF.